Listed below are T cell receptor beta chains from one sample, sequenced in a study of blood T cell repertoires in COVID-19. Sequencing used immunoSEQ multiplex PCR; TCRdb keeps in-frame clones, though not all of them. This sample has about 150,000 clones; around 89% occur once, and the top ten carry roughly 2.5%. The sample was peripheral blood. These receptors were taken from a human donor with COVID-19, enrolled during active disease. The donor label of this sample is uncertain. Both conserved end residues are part of each CDR3. Each record gives: D gene, CDR3 length, clone size, V gene, J gene, CDR3 protein, CDR3 DNA. D genes are given only for firm matches. Clone size, where shown, is once, few, many, or a class for clones that have expanded.

>TRBD2|14|once|TRBV5-1|TRBJ2-5
CASSWGGYQETQYF
TGCGCCAGCAGCTGGGGGGGGTACCAAGAGACCCAGTACTTC
>TRBD1|15|NA|TRBV11-2|TRBJ1-1
CASSDPGQGFGGAFF
TGTGCCAGCAGCGACCCGGGACAGGGGTTTGGAGGAGCTTTCTTT
>NA|15|NA|TRBV7-2|TRBJ2-7
CASSYSSSGTTEQYF
TGTGCCAGCAGCTATAGCTCGTCCGGGACAACCGAGCAGTACTTC
>TRBD2|14|NA|TRBV7-3|TRBJ2-3
CASSYGTSSDTQYF
TGTGCCAGCAGCTACGGGACTAGCTCAGATACGCAGTATTTT
>NA|15|once|TRBV19|TRBJ1-2
CASSIPREKDYGYTF
TGTGCCAGTAGTATACCCAGGGAAAAGGACTATGGCTACACCTTC
>TRBD2|17|NA|TRBV19|TRBJ2-3
CASSRGSSGRPRDTQYF
TGTGCCAGTAGTAGGGGGTCCAGCGGGAGGCCTCGGGATACGCAGTATTTT
>TRBD1|14|NA|TRBV6-5|TRBJ1-1
CASSSLPRDSEAFF
TGTGCCAGCAGTTCCCTCCCCCGGGACAGTGAAGCTTTCTTT
>NA|15|NA|TRBV21-1|TRBJ2-5
CASSRMGADTETQYF
TGTGCCAGCAGCAGAATGGGGGCCGACACGGAGACCCAGTACTTC
>NA|19|NA|TRBV21-1|TRBJ1-5
CASSKKGTDPGSGNQPQHF
TGTGCCAGCAGCAAGAAAGGGACAGACCCGGGGAGTGGCAATCAGCCCCAGCATTTT
>NA|13|NA|TRBV29-1|TRBJ1-1
CSVAGTMNTEAFF
TGCAGCGTTGCAGGCACCATGAACACTGAAGCTTTCTTT
>NA|16|NA|TRBV6-2/TRBV6-3|TRBJ2-7
CASSPGAVEGLFEQYF
TGTGCCAGCAGCCCTGGGGCGGTGGAGGGGCTATTCGAGCAGTACTTC
>TRBD2|14|NA|TRBV11-1|TRBJ2-1
CASSWTSGTYEQFF
TGTGCCAGCAGCTGGACTAGCGGGACCTATGAGCAGTTCTTC
>TRBD1|16|NA|TRBV9|TRBJ2-1
CASSVVGQGSYNEQFF
TGTGCCAGCAGCGTAGTCGGACAGGGCTCCTACAATGAGCAGTTCTTC
>NA|14|NA|TRBV5-1|TRBJ2-7
CASSLGSGNYEQYF
TGCGCCAGCAGCTTGGGATCAGGGAATTACGAGCAGTACTTC
>TRBD1|13|NA|TRBV3-1/TRBV3-2|TRBJ2-7
CASSQSLQGFMYF
TGTGCCAGCAGCCAATCCTTACAGGGGTTCATGTACTTC
>NA|15|NA|TRBV11-2|TRBJ1-1
CASSLGATEGTEAFF
TGTGCCAGCAGCTTAGGGGCAACCGAGGGCACTGAAGCTTTCTTT
>TRBD2|13|NA|TRBV6-4|TRBJ2-1
CASSGQRGALQFF
TGTGCCAGCAGTGGCCAGCGGGGGGCCCTCCAGTTCTTC
>NA|16|NA|TRBV28|TRBJ2-3
CASPPLSYRTADTQYF
TGTGCCAGCCCCCCCTTGAGCTACAGGACCGCAGATACGCAGTATTTT
>NA|14|once|TRBV6-5|TRBJ2-1
CASRRSGAYNEQFF
TGTGCCAGCAGGAGGAGCGGCGCCTACAATGAGCAGTTCTTC
>TRBD1|13|NA|TRBV29-1|TRBJ2-3
CSAAGTGTDTQYF
TGCAGCGCTGCCGGGACAGGCACAGATACGCAGTATTTT
>NA|13|NA|TRBV28|TRBJ1-1
CASGRGDPSWAFF
TGTGCCAGCGGCCGGGGAGACCCGAGCTGGGCTTTCTTT
>TRBD1|16|NA|TRBV4-1|TRBJ2-3
CASSQPGQARTDTQYF
TGCGCCAGCAGCCAGCCGGGACAGGCTCGCACAGATACGCAGTATTTT
>NA|16|NA|TRBV19|TRBJ2-3
CASSSATSGSTDTQYF
TGTGCCAGTAGCTCTGCTACCAGCGGGAGCACAGATACGCAGTATTTT
>TRBD1|17|NA|TRBV10-3|TRBJ2-3
CAIRAGRGRGPTDTQYF
TGTGCCATCAGAGCAGGCCGGGGCAGGGGGCCGACAGATACGCAGTATTTT
>NA|14|few|TRBV29-1|TRBJ2-7
CSVEDTRVAYEQYF
TGCAGCGTTGAAGATACGAGAGTTGCCTACGAGCAGTACTTC
>NA|16|NA|TRBV5-6|TRBJ2-7
CASSLAGGTISYEQYF
TGTGCCAGCAGCTTGGCTGGGGGGACCATCTCCTACGAGCAGTACTTC
>NA|14|NA|TRBV6-5|TRBJ1-4
CASSYGGTNEKLFF
TGTGCCAGCAGTTACGGGGGGACTAATGAAAAACTGTTTTTT
>TRBD2|17|once|TRBV4-2|TRBJ2-3
CASSQGPSGGQEDTQYF
TGTGCCAGCAGCCAAGGGCCTAGCGGGGGGCAGGAAGATACGCAGTATTTT
>TRBD2|17|NA|TRBV3-1/TRBV3-2|TRBJ2-7
CASSQDVRSGREYEQYF
TGTGCCAGCAGCCAAGATGTTCGGAGCGGGAGGGAGTACGAGCAGTACTTC
>TRBD1|15|NA|TRBV7-6|TRBJ1-6
CASSSTTGLASPLHF
TGTGCCAGCAGCTCGACGACAGGGTTGGCTTCACCCCTCCACTTT
>NA|12|NA|TRBV11-3|TRBJ2-7
CASSSSGYEQYF
TGTGCCAGCAGCTCGTCGGGCTACGAGCAGTACTTC
>NA|14|NA|TRBV2|TRBJ2-7
CATTAGTFVSEQYF
TGTGCCACAACAGCCGGGACTTTTGTATCCGAGCAGTACTTC
>NA|15|NA|TRBV7-2|TRBJ1-3
CASSPERAARNTIYF
TGTGCCAGCAGCCCCGAGAGGGCGGCCAGAAACACCATATATTTT
>TRBD1|14|few|TRBV10-2|TRBJ1-1
CASNDRGLGTEAFF
TGCGCCAGCAATGACAGGGGGCTGGGCACTGAAGCTTTCTTT
>TRBD1|15|NA|TRBV24-1|TRBJ1-2
CATSDPGTGGDGYTF
TGTGCCACCAGTGACCCCGGGACAGGGGGAGATGGCTACACCTTC
>TRBD1|16|NA|TRBV4-1|TRBJ1-3
CASSRLAGGAGNTIYF
TGCGCCAGCAGCCGCTTAGCAGGGGGCGCTGGAAACACCATATATTTT
>NA|15|NA|TRBV5-1|TRBJ1-5
CASSLSADSNQPQHF
TGCGCCAGCAGCCTATCAGCGGATAGCAATCAGCCCCAGCATTTT
>TRBD1|15|once|TRBV5-4|TRBJ1-2
CASSRPAQGAYGYTF
TGTGCCAGCAGCCGACCCGCTCAGGGGGCATATGGCTACACCTTC
>NA|14|NA|TRBV7-3|TRBJ1-1
CASSLTAGNTEAFF
TGTGCCAGCAGCTTAACTGCGGGTAACACTGAAGCTTTCTTT
>TRBD1|13|few|TRBV7-8|TRBJ1-2
CASSPRQGDGYTF
TGTGCCAGCAGCCCACGACAGGGTGATGGCTACACCTTC
>NA|12|NA|TRBV6-6|TRBJ1-1
CASGQGWTEAFF
TGTGCCAGCGGGCAGGGTTGGACTGAAGCTTTCTTT